These 27 T cell receptor beta chains were all obtained from the same sample, sequenced in a study of T cell responses to AZD1222 COVID-19 vaccine. Profiled with immunoSEQ multiplex PCR; TCRdb holds only in-frame clones, not every one. The sample records roughly 180,000 clones, about nine tenths being singletons. Sequencing used peripheral blood, obtained 28 days after the second AZD1222 dose. Source of these receptors: an adult who received the AZD1222 COVID-19 vaccine.

The chain joins TRBV3-1 (or the pseudogene TRBV3-2) to TRBJ2-7; 8 bases align to TRBD2. Per the germline V gene, CDR1 is LGHDT and CDR2 is YNNKEL (reference sequence). Unmatched junction bases numbered 5, after V lost 1 base and J lost 0 bases. The CDR3 spans 16 residues. The DNA for the CDR3 is TGTGCCAGCAGCCAAGTGGCGGGGACTAGCTCCTACGAGCAGTACTTC. Amino acids: CASSQVAGTSSYEQYF.

The J gene is TRBJ2-7, the V gene TRBV6-2 or TRBV6-3; D possibly corresponds to TRBD1 (6 bases). V was cut by 5 bases and J by 5 bases, with 10 bases left in between. The CDR3 consists of 12 residues. Germline V gives CDR1 MNHEY, CDR2 SVGEGT. Here the CDR3 DNA reads TGTGCCAGCAGTCCCACAGGGCACGAGCAGTACTTC. Protein product: CASSPTGHEQYF.

This sequence joins TRBV19 and TRBJ1-4; D unclear. With 6 bases removed from V and 6 bases from J, the gap between germline ends came to 17 bases. CDR1 and CDR2 (germline): LNHDA, SQIVND (reference sequence). The CDR3 spans 15 residues. CDR3 coding DNA: TGTGCCAGTAGACCGCACGTCCCCAGCGATGAAAAACTGTTTTTT. Amino acid sequence: CASRPHVPSDEKLFF.

The chain links TRBV7-9 to TRBJ1-1, with 9 bases lining up with TRBD1. Per the germline V gene, CDR1 is SEHNR and CDR2 is FQNEAQ (reference sequence). The CDR3 runs 16 residues. Trimming at V came to 2 bases and at J to 0 bases, leaving 4 bases not matched to a gene. CDR3 DNA sequence: TGTGCCAGCAGCTTAAAAGGGACAGGGCTGAACACTGAAGCTTTCTTT. Translating it yields CASSLKGTGLNTEAFF.

The chain is built from TRBV12-3 or TRBV12-4 and TRBJ2-7; D ambiguous. Trimming took 3 bases from V and 3 from J, leaving 3 bases between them. The CDR3 totals 11 residues. CDR3 in amino acids: CASSFHYEQYF. DNA for the CDR3: TGTGCCAGCAGTTTCCACTACGAGCAGTACTTC.

This rearrangement joins TRBV5-6 to TRBJ2-5; D is undetermined. The germline V gene has CDR1 SGHDT and CDR2 YYEEEE. V lost 0 bases to trimming and J lost 5 bases, with 11 bases between them. The CDR3 length is 14 residues. This CDR3 reads CASSLASHWETQYF. The CDR3 DNA is TGTGCCAGCAGCTTGGCTTCCCATTGGGAGACCCAGTACTTC.

This rearrangement joins TRBV6-5 to TRBJ1-1; 10 positions match TRBD1. Per the germline V gene, CDR1 is MNHEY and CDR2 is SVGAGI. V lost 0 bases to trimming and J lost 5 bases; unmatched junction nucleotides: 3. This CDR3 is 15 amino acids long. The CDR3 nucleotides read TGTGCCAGCAGTTACTCGGACAGGGGGTGGACTGAAGCTTTCTTT. Amino acids: CASSYSDRGWTEAFF.

The V call is TRBV6-4, the J call TRBJ1-6; possible D gene TRBD1, 5 bases. The germline gives CDR1 MRHNA, CDR2 SNTAGT. V was trimmed by 0 bases and J by 11 bases, leaving 11 bases between them. CDR3 size: 14 residues. CDR3 DNA: TGTGCCAGCAGTGACTCTGCAGGGATCACACCCCTCCACTTT. Translation gives CASSDSAGITPLHF.

The V gene is TRBV7-2, the J gene TRBJ2-5; TRBD1 agrees at 9 bases. Germline loops: CDR1 SGHTA, CDR2 FQGNSA. The V and J ends lost 3 bases and 1 base, in that order; junction bases with no gene match: 9. There are 17 residues in the CDR3. CDR3 in amino acids: CASSFLTGTGTQETQYF. The CDR3 bases are TGTGCCAGCAGCTTTCTGACCGGGACAGGGACCCAAGAGACCCAGTACTTC.

The CDR3 DNA is TGTGCCAGCTCACCAACAGGGGTTTGGTATGGCTACACCTTC. Translated, it gives CASSPTGVWYGYTF. This chain links TRBV18 with TRBJ1-2; TRBD1 matches 7 bases. This CDR3 is 14 amino acids long. Germline CDR1 is KGHSH and CDR2 is LQKENI. V dropped 2 bases and J dropped 5; count of bases not matched to a gene: 5.

V and J are TRBV7-3 and TRBJ1-1, with 8 bases lining up with TRBD1. V shed 8 bases and J 5 bases; nucleotides not matched to a gene: 7. Germline assignment: CDR1 SGHTA and CDR2 FQGTGA. The CDR3 length is 13 residues. The CDR3 region has the DNA TGTGCCAGCTCCCAGGGGGCTGGGACTGAAGCTTTCTTT. Amino acid sequence: CASSQGAGTEAFF.

The chain couples TRBV5-8 to TRBJ2-7; D remains ambiguous. Trimming shortened V by 3 bases and J by 1 base, and 8 bases separated the two germline ends. The germline gives CDR1 SGHTS, CDR2 YDEGEE. CDR3 length equals 13 residues. CDR3 sequence reads: CASSSYNSYEQYF. The DNA of the CDR3 is TGTGCCAGCAGCTCCTATAATTCCTACGAGCAGTACTTC.

The chain uses TRBV29-1 and TRBJ2-5; a possible D gene is TRBD1 (6 bases). The CDR3 is made up of 12 amino acids. V was pared by 5 bases and J by 2 bases, with 9 bases between. Germline V gene data show CDR1 as SQVTM and CDR2 as ANQGSEA. The CDR3 spells CSVYRGQETQYF. The CDR3 region has the DNA TGCAGCGTTTATAGGGGGCAAGAGACCCAGTACTTC.

The CDR3 region is CASSGTSGGNEQFF. CDR3 sequence (DNA): TGCGCCAGCAGTGGGACTAGCGGGGGTAATGAGCAGTTCTTC. This chain joins TRBV10-2 and TRBJ2-1; 13 bases agree with TRBD2. Germline values: CDR1 WSHSY, CDR2 SAAADI. The CDR3 consists of 14 residues. V trimming: 4 bases; J trimming: 7 bases; junction bases outside the gene matches: 1.

The chain has TRBV28 and TRBJ1-4; tentative D call: TRBD1 (5 bases). Germline CDR1 is MDHEN and CDR2 is SYDVKM. Trimming took 3 bases from V and 0 from J, leaving 8 bases between them. This CDR3 is built from 15 residues. The CDR3, as DNA: TGTGCCAGCAGTTTGGGGGGGGCAACTAATGAAAAACTGTTTTTT. This sequence encodes CASSLGGATNEKLFF.

This chain links TRBV5-4 with TRBJ2-3, with 7 bases identical to TRBD2. V trimming: 2 bases; J trimming: 8 bases; junction bases outside the gene matches: 20. Per germline, CDR1 SGHNT and CDR2 YYREEE (reference sequence). This CDR3 is 18 amino acids long. The CDR3 bases are TGTGCCAGCAGCTTTTGGCCACTACTACGGCGACTAGCAGTTACGCAGTATTTT. Translating gives CASSFWPLLRRLAVTQYF.

The V call is TRBV5-1, the J call TRBJ2-7; D ambiguous. The CDR3 sequence is 15 residues long. V shed 0 bases and J shed 0 bases, with 10 bases lying between them. Germline V gives CDR1 SGHRS, CDR2 YFSETQ. CDR3 DNA sequence: TGCGCCAGCAGCTTGGTATCCGCTTTCTCCTACGAGCAGTACTTC. Amino acids: CASSLVSAFSYEQYF.

A single count supports this clone. In nucleotides, the CDR3 is TGTGCCGTCTGTCCTAGGACTGGAAACACCATATATTTT. This codes for CAVCPRTGNTIYF. The chain carries TRBV12-3 or TRBV12-4 and TRBJ1-3; D gene unclear. The CDR3 contains 13 residues. The ends were cut back, 11 bases at V and 2 bases at J, with 13 bases in the middle.

J is TRBJ2-7 and V is TRBV6-5; the D gene is possibly TRBD2 (5 bases). Germline CDR1 MNHEY, CDR2 SVGAGI. Trimming took off 6 bases at V and 4 bases at J, with 22 bases between the two ends. This CDR3 contains 16 residues. The CDR3 spells CASRYGDGGFSYEQYF. DNA of the CDR3: TGTGCCAGCAGGTACGGGGATGGAGGCTTCTCTTACGAGCAGTACTTC.

This clone was counted between two and nine times. The V and J genes are TRBV14 and TRBJ1-6, with no clear D. The CDR3 spans 14 residues. Trimming took 3 bases from V and 7 from J, leaving 10 bases between them. Germline values: CDR1 SGHDN, CDR2 FVKESK. In DNA, the CDR3 is TGTGCCAGCAGCCAGTGGGCAGTAAATTCACCCCTCCACTTT. It translates to CASSQWAVNSPLHF.

The chain carries TRBV7-9 and TRBJ2-7, with 15 bases fitting TRBD2. With 5 bases clipped from V and 0 bases from J, the junction kept 5 bases outside the gene matches. This CDR3 region has 17 residues. The germline V gene encodes CDR1 SEHNR and CDR2 FQNEAQ (reference sequence). This CDR3 reads CASSRTSGRGSSYEQYF. For the CDR3, the DNA is TGTGCCAGCAGCCGGACTAGCGGGAGGGGAAGCTCCTACGAGCAGTACTTC. The variable domain in full, with the rest retrieved from reference TRBV7-9 and TRBJ2-7, is DTGVSQNPRHKITKRGQNVTFRCDPISEHNRLYWYRQTLGQGPEFLTYFQNEAQLEKSRLLSDRFSAERPKGSFSTLEIQRTEQGDSAMYLCASSRTSGRGSSYEQYFGPGTRLTVT.

The chain is built from TRBV2 and TRBJ2-5, with 7 positions matching TRBD2. Looked up from germline, CDR1 is SNHLY and CDR2 is FYNNEI. This CDR3 spans 16 amino acids. Unmatched junction bases numbered 21, after V lost 10 bases and J lost 7 bases. CDR3 DNA: TGTGCCACACGGCCCTACGGGAGCGGGGTCCAGGGGACCCAGTACTTC. This codes for CATRPYGSGVQGTQYF. Complete variable domain (other parts from reference TRBV2 and TRBJ2-5): EPEVTQTPSHQVTQMGQEVILRCVPISNHLYFYWYRQILGQKVEFLVSFYNNEISEKSEIFDDQFSVERPDGSNFTLKIRSTKLEDSAMYFCATRPYGSGVQGTQYFGPGTRLLVL.

This chain joins TRBV10-1 and TRBJ1-2; 7 bases agree with TRBD1. Losses at the gene ends were 6 bases for V and 3 bases for J; bases not matched to a gene: 22. The CDR3 spans 19 residues. CDR1 WNHNN and CDR2 SYGVQD come from the germline V gene (reference sequence). The CDR3 DNA follows: TGCGCCAGCAGGGATGGAAGGGACAGTGAAGAAGGGTCCGACTATGGCTACACCTTC. Amino acid sequence: CASRDGRDSEEGSDYGYTF.

The gene calls are TRBV4-1 and TRBJ2-1; 7 positions agree with TRBD2. CDR1 MGHRA and CDR2 YSYEKL come from the germline V gene. V gave up 1 base and J gave up 7 bases; unmatched junction bases: 7. CDR3 length: 15 residues. CDR3 sequence: CASSQGLAEGNEQFF. Written as DNA, the CDR3 is TGCGCCAGCAGCCAAGGGCTAGCGGAGGGGAATGAGCAGTTCTTC.

This chain joins TRBV19 and TRBJ2-1; D gene unclear. The CDR3 loop spans 16 amino acids. Between the trimmed V and J ends, which lost 1 base and 4 bases, there was a span of 14 bases. The V gene's germline CDR1 is LNHDA and CDR2 SQIVND (reference sequence). For the CDR3, the DNA is TGTGCCAGTAGTATAGCTACCTTAACTCTATACAATGAGCAGTTCTTC. It translates to CASSIATLTLYNEQFF. Supplemented by reference TRBV19 and TRBJ2-1, the full variable domain reads DGGITQSPKYLFRKEGQNVTLSCEQNLNHDAMYWYRQDPGQGLRLIYYSQIVNDFQKGDIAEGYSVSREKKESFPLTVTSAQKNPTAFYLCASSIATLTLYNEQFFGPGTRLTVL.

This clone was detected only once. This sequence joins TRBV19 and TRBJ2-1; 15 nucleotides line up with TRBD2. Germline CDR1 reads LNHDA; CDR2 reads SQIVND (reference sequence). The CDR3 runs to 19 residues. V shed 7 bases and J 5 bases; nucleotides not matched to a gene: 15. The CDR3 DNA reads TGTGCCAGTACCCGTAGGACTAGCGGGAGGGCCACTCAAAACAATGAGCAGTTCTTC. It yields the protein CASTRRTSGRATQNNEQFF.

This clone has only a few counts. The chain joins TRBV11-2 to TRBJ2-1; 10 bases align to TRBD2. J was trimmed by 6 bases and V by 0 bases; bases with no gene match: 5. The CDR3 loop spans 16 amino acids. Germline V gives CDR1 SGHAT, CDR2 FQNNGV. CDR3 DNA: TGTGCCAGCAGCTTAGATCTCAGGACTAGCGGCAATGAGCAGTTCTTC. Its translation is CASSLDLRTSGNEQFF. Variable domain in full (rest from reference TRBV11-2 and TRBJ2-1): EAGVAQSPRYKIIEKRQSVAFWCNPISGHATLYWYQQILGQGPKLLIQFQNNGVVDDSQLPKDRFSAERLKGVDSTLKIQPAKLEDSAVYLCASSLDLRTSGNEQFFGPGTRLTVL.